These 27 T cell receptor beta chains came from one sample sequenced in a study of regulatory T cells in long-lasting Graves disease. Researchers made TCR beta libraries by using iRepertoire HTBI primers and running Arm-PCR on CDR3 regions. TCRdb re-derived calls from the multiplex PCR reads in MiXCR, one entry per CDR3 protein. The top ten clones hold about 42% of a sample with hundreds of thousands of distinct CDR3 sequences, about 32% of them seen once. Time point defined: persistent/refractory GD, antithyroid drugs over 5 years with positive TRAb. Following extraction of RNA from PBMCs, that RNA was used to make the TCR library. This sample comprised peripheral blood mononuclear cells (PBMCs), obtained when the disease was refractory, from a patient treated with antithyroid drugs. All receptors come from a female donor with Graves disease.

This clonotype was seen a few times. The genes are TRBV5-1 and TRBJ2-5; no reliable D call. CDR1 is SGHRS, CDR2 YFSETQ, per germline. V was trimmed by 2 bases and J by 4 bases, leaving 12 bases between them. This CDR3 has 14 amino acids. CDR3 sequence: CASSFYGRAETQYF. The CDR3 DNA reads as TGCGCCAGCAGCTTCTATGGACGGGCAGAGACCCAGTACTTC.

This clonotype occurred a few times. The V and J genes are TRBV6-1 and TRBJ1-5; no firm D call. This CDR3 spans 13 amino acids. V lost 1 base to trimming and J lost 7 bases, with 8 bases between them. Germline lookup yields CDR1 MNHNS and CDR2 SASEGT. The CDR3 is CASSEGGWQPQHF. DNA of the CDR3: TGTGCCAGCAGTGAAGGGGGATGGCAGCCCCAGCATTTT.

There are many counts of this clonotype. The chain recombines TRBV2 with TRBJ2-5, with D perhaps matching TRBD1 or TRBD2 (6 bases each). This CDR3 has 13 residues. CDR1 is SNHLY and CDR2 is FYNNEI in the germline V gene. The germline V and J ends were trimmed by 7 bases and 2 bases, with 11 bases remaining between them. The CDR3 coding sequence is TGTGCCAGCATCGGGGGCAGACAAGAGACCCAGTACTTC. It is translated as CASIGGRQETQYF.

The chain has TRBV7-9 and TRBJ1-2; a possible D gene is TRBD1 (5 bases). Germline V gene sequence: CDR1 SEHNR, CDR2 FQNEAQ (reference sequence). V lost 1 base and J 4 bases, leaving 13 bases between the germline ends. CDR3 length: 15 amino acids. Written as DNA, the CDR3 is TGTGCCAGCAGCTTAGTAGGGGCGGAATCCTATGGCTACACCTTC. Amino acids: CASSLVGAESYGYTF.

This clonotype was found a few times. V and J are TRBV7-2 and TRBJ2-2; 10 bases align to TRBD2. The CDR3 consists of 16 residues. Germline CDR1 and CDR2: SGHTA and FQGNSA. V lost 5 bases and J lost 6; bases outside the gene matches: 9. The CDR3 loop is CASSPSLAGTPGELFF. The CDR3 DNA reads as TGTGCCAGCAGCCCGTCACTAGCGGGAACCCCCGGGGAGCTGTTTTTT.

This clonotype was seen at least ten times. This sequence joins TRBV2 and TRBJ2-2; 9 nucleotides line up with TRBD1. CDR1 is SNHLY, CDR2 FYNNEI, per germline. The CDR3 consists of 16 residues. V lost 4 bases and J lost 2; bases outside the gene matches: 5. CDR3: CASSGRQGGNTGELFF. The CDR3 nucleotides read TGTGCCAGCAGTGGCCGACAGGGGGGCAACACCGGGGAGCTGTTTTTT. The complete variable domain, with remaining parts taken from reference TRBV2 and TRBJ2-2, reads EPEVTQTPSHQVTQMGQEVILRCVPISNHLYFYWYRQILGQKVEFLVSFYNNEISEKSEIFDDQFSVERPDGSNFTLKIRSTKLEDSAMYFCASSGRQGGNTGELFFGEGSRLTVL.

The genes are TRBV10-3 and TRBJ1-1; 7 nucleotides agree with TRBD1. CDR3 size: 15 residues. J gave up 5 bases and V 0 bases, and 6 bases lay outside the gene matches. CDR1 and CDR2 (germline): ENHRY, SYGVKD. The CDR3 spells CAISESTGSGTEAFF. The CDR3 bases are TGTGCCATCAGTGAGTCGACAGGGTCAGGGACTGAAGCTTTCTTT.

A note on this clonotype: Being one base from a much bigger clone, this may be a read error. J is TRBJ1-2 and V is TRBV13, with D uncertain. Per germline, CDR1 PRHDT and CDR2 FYEKMQ (reference sequence). There are 13 residues in the CDR3. The CDR3 sequence: CASSLRVYYGYAF. The DNA for the CDR3 is TGTGCCAGCAGCTTAAGGGTATACTATGGCTACGCCTTC.

About this clonotype itself: Since a much larger clone is just one base distant, this may be a read error. V usage is TRBV27 and J usage is TRBJ1-6; D is uncertain. CDR3 length equals 18 residues. From germline, CDR1 is MNHEY and CDR2 SMNVEV (reference sequence). The CDR3 here is CASSLKYSGSSYNSPLYF. The CDR3 DNA reads TGTGCCAGCAGTTTAAAATATAGCGGGAGCTCCTATAATTCACCCCTCTACTTT.

This clonotype was picked up many times. At one of its ends the junction is not consistent with the germline gene, which may arise from a read error. The genes are TRBV6-1 and TRBJ1-2; D ambiguous. The CDR3 is made up of 13 amino acids. CDR1 MNHNS and CDR2 SASEGT come from the germline V gene. The CDR3 protein is CASTGASPSPDSF. The DNA for the CDR3 is TGTGCCAGCACCGGAGCTTCGCCTTCTCCCGATTCCTTC.

This clonotype was recorded a few times. The chain links TRBV5-1 to TRBJ2-7; 7 bases are a match to TRBD1. Germline V gives CDR1 SGHRS, CDR2 YFSETQ. CDR3 length equals 15 residues. With 1 base clipped from V and 3 bases from J, the junction kept 7 bases outside the gene matches. CDR3 protein: CASSLTPGQSYEQYF. In DNA, the CDR3 is TGCGCCAGCAGCTTGACTCCGGGACAGAGCTACGAGCAGTACTTC.

The chain has TRBV5-6 and TRBJ1-2; 7 nucleotides agree with TRBD1. Germline CDR1 SGHDT, CDR2 YYEEEE. V gave up 2 bases and J gave up 6 bases; unmatched junction bases: 4. This CDR3 region has 13 residues. CDR3 bases: TGTGCCAGCAGCTTTTGGCAGGGGGATGGCTACACCTTC. Translated: CASSFWQGDGYTF.

The chain recombines TRBV29-1 with TRBJ2-2, with 9 bases matching TRBD2. With V trimmed by 7 bases and J by 4 bases, 4 bases remained unmatched. The CDR3 runs to 13 residues. Germline lookup yields CDR1 SQVTM and CDR2 ANQGSEA. The CDR3 bases are TGCAGCGCTTCGACTAGCGGCACCGGGGAGCTGTTTTTT. Translated, it gives CSASTSGTGELFF.

This sequence joins TRBV29-1 and TRBJ2-7, with D possibly being TRBD2 (6 bases). This CDR3 has 13 residues. CDR1 SQVTM and CDR2 ANQGSEA come from the germline V gene. With 8 bases removed from V and 3 bases from J, the gap between germline ends came to 17 bases. The CDR3 nucleotides read TGCAGCTTTAGAGGGGCGGGGTACTACGAGCAGTACTTC. Its translation: CSFRGAGYYEQYF.

This chain uses TRBV13 with TRBJ1-1; 7 nucleotides agree with TRBD1. Germline CDR1 and CDR2: PRHDT and FYEKMQ (reference sequence). J lost 6 bases, V lost 5 bases, and 9 bases had no gene match. CDR3 size: 14 residues. The CDR3 sequence is CASSRQQGSPEAFF. CDR3 nucleotides: TGTGCCAGCAGCCGACAACAGGGGTCGCCTGAAGCTTTCTTT.

The V and J genes are TRBV6-1 and TRBJ2-6; 7 nucleotides line up with TRBD1. This CDR3 comprises 18 residues. V gave up 6 bases and J gave up 0 bases; unmatched junction bases: 11. Germline CDR1 is MNHNS and CDR2 is SASEGT. The CDR3 nucleotides are TGTGCCAGCAGAGACAGGGATACCGATTCCTCTGGGGCCAACGTCCTGACTTTC. The encoded protein is CASRDRDTDSSGANVLTF.

This clonotype was counted once. The chain is built from TRBV6-1 and TRBJ1-5; D perhaps matches TRBD1 (5 bases). V was trimmed by 2 bases and J by 7 bases, leaving 15 bases between them. The germline gives CDR1 MNHNS, CDR2 SASEGT. CDR3 size: 15 residues. The DNA of the CDR3 is TGTGCCAGCAGTGAATTTGGCGGGACTAGGCAGCCCCAGCATTTT. It yields the protein CASSEFGGTRQPQHF.

The rearrangement links TRBV3-1 to TRBJ2-7, with 7 nucleotides matching TRBD2. From germline, CDR1 is LGHDT and CDR2 YNNKEL (reference sequence). The CDR3 is 15 amino acids. V trimming: 1 base; J trimming: 3 bases; junction bases outside the gene matches: 6. In nucleotides, the CDR3 is TGTGCCAGCAGCCAAGCGCGGGACTACCTCTACGAGCAGTACTTC. Encoded protein: CASSQARDYLYEQYF.

Many counts were recorded for this clonotype. The rearrangement joins TRBV2 to TRBJ1-4; weak D call: TRBD1 (6 bases). Germline V gene data show CDR1 as SNHLY and CDR2 as FYNNEI. This CDR3 has 16 amino acids. Trimming pared 4 bases from V and 2 bases from J, leaving 14 bases between. The CDR3 spells CASSGGGRGTNEKLFF. The CDR3 region has the DNA TGTGCCAGCAGTGGAGGGGGACGAGGGACTAATGAAAAACTGTTTTTT.

This clonotype was seen ten or more times. V is TRBV27 and J is TRBJ1-1, with TRBD1 matching 8 bases. The CDR3 spans 15 residues. In germline, CDR1 is MNHEY, CDR2 SMNVEV (reference sequence). With 2 bases clipped from V and 0 bases from J, the junction kept 2 bases outside the gene matches. In DNA form, the CDR3 reads TGTGCCAGCAGTTTACTGACAGGGGTGAACACTGAAGCTTTCTTT. Amino acid sequence: CASSLLTGVNTEAFF.

This clonotype has ten or more counts. The V gene is TRBV28, the J gene TRBJ1-1, with 8 bases aligning to TRBD1. In germline, CDR1 is MDHEN, CDR2 SYDVKM. This CDR3 contains 15 residues. J was trimmed by 0 bases and V by 6 bases; bases with no gene match: 6. CDR3 region: CASSLGDRLNTEAFF. In nucleotides, the CDR3 is TGTGCCAGCAGCCTAGGGGACAGGTTGAACACTGAAGCTTTCTTT.

The table lists this clonotype with a count of one. This chain links TRBV7-9 with TRBJ2-2; 9 positions agree with TRBD2. CDR3 length: 15 amino acids. Germline V gene data show CDR1 as SEHNR and CDR2 as FQNEAQ (reference sequence). V gave up 8 bases and J gave up 2 bases; unmatched junction bases: 6. CDR3: CASDPGLANTGELFF. DNA of the CDR3: TGTGCCAGCGATCCGGGACTAGCAAACACCGGGGAGCTGTTTTTT.

J is TRBJ1-1 and V is TRBV28; D remains ambiguous. The CDR3 runs 14 residues. CDR1 is MDHEN and CDR2 is SYDVKM in the germline V gene. The V end was cut by 3 bases, the J end by 1 base, with 9 bases between. The CDR3 loop is CASSFRSGNTEAFF. The CDR3 DNA follows: TGTGCCAGCAGTTTTCGGAGCGGGAACACTGAAGCTTTCTTT.

This clonotype has a count of ten or more. The chain uses TRBV28 and TRBJ1-1, with D possibly TRBD1 on 6 matching bases. V was clipped by 0 bases and J by 4 bases, with 9 bases between them. CDR3 length: 14 amino acids. Germline V lookup: CDR1 MDHEN, CDR2 SYDVKM. The CDR3 bases are TGTGCCAGCAGTTTATGGGACAGATCCACTGAAGCTTTCTTT. This translates into CASSLWDRSTEAFF.

The CDR3 DNA follows: TGTGCCAGCAGTTACCAGGCCTACTCTGGAAACACCATATATTTT. Protein product: CASSYQAYSGNTIYF. The rearrangement links TRBV6-2 or TRBV6-3 to TRBJ1-3; D gene uncertain. CDR1 and CDR2 from the germline V gene are MNHEY and SVGEGT. This CDR3 contains 15 residues. The ends were cut back, 2 bases at V and 0 bases at J, with 8 bases in the middle.

The chain uses TRBV2 and TRBJ2-2; TRBD2 matches 14 bases. This CDR3 spans 17 amino acids. Trimming took 3 bases from V and 7 from J; bases not matched to a gene: 7. Germline lookup yields CDR1 SNHLY and CDR2 FYNNEI. CDR3 bases: TGTGCCAGCAGTGATCTGGGACTAGCGGGAGAAAGCGGGGAGCTGTTTTTT. Translation gives CASSDLGLAGESGELFF.

The rearrangement joins TRBV6-1 to TRBJ1-3; no definite D call. Trimming left V 8 bases short and J 0 bases short, with 17 bases between. CDR3 length equals 16 residues. Germline-derived CDR1 and CDR2 are MNHNS and SASEGT. The CDR3 DNA is TGTGCCAGCTCCCCTACTGGTGCCCGCTCTGGAAACACCATATATTTT. This codes for CASSPTGARSGNTIYF.